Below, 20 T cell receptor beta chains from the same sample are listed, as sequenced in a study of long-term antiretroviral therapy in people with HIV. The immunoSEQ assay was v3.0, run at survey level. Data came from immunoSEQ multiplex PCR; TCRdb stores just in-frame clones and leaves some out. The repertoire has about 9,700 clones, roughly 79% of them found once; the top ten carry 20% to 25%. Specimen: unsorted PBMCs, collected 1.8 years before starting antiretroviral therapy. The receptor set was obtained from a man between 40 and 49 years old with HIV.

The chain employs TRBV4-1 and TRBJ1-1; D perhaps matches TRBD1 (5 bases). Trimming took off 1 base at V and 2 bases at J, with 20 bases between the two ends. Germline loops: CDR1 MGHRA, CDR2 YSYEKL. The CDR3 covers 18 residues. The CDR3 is CASSQGLLGRRPNTEAFF. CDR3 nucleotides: TGCGCCAGCAGCCAAGGTCTGTTGGGACGGAGACCTAACACTGAAGCTTTCTTT.

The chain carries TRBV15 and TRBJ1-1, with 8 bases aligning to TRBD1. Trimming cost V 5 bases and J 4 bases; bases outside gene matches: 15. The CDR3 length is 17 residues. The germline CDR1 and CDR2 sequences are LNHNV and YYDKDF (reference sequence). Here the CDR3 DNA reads TGTGCCACCAGCCTACGATGGACAGGGTGGCAGGGCACTGAAGCTTTCTTT. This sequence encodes CATSLRWTGWQGTEAFF.

In DNA form, the CDR3 reads TGTGCCAGCAGCTTGGGGCAGGGCCCCTACGAGCAGTACTTC. Translated: CASSLGQGPYEQYF. The V call is TRBV5-5, the J call TRBJ2-7; D may be TRBD1 (5 bases). The CDR3 is 14 residues long. Looked up from germline, CDR1 is SGHKS and CDR2 is YYEKEE (reference sequence). Trimming took off 0 bases at V and 2 bases at J, with 9 bases between the two ends.

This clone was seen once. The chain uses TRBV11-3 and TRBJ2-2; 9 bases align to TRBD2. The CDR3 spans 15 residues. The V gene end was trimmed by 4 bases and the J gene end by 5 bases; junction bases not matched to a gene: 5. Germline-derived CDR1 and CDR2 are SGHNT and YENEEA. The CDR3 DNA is TGTGCCAGCAGCTCTAGCGGGGTGAATACCGGGGAGCTGTTTTTT. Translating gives CASSSSGVNTGELFF. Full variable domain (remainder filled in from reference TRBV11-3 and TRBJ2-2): EAGVVQSPRYKIIEKKQPVAFWCNPISGHNTLYWYLQNLGQGPELLIRYENEEAVDDSQLPKDRFSAERLKGVDSTLKIQPAELGDSAVYLCASSSSGVNTGELFFGEGSRLTVL.

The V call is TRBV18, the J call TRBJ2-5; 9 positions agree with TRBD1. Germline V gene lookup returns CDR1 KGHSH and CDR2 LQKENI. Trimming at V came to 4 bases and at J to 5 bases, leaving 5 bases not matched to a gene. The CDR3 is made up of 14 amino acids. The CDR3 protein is CASSRTGGPETQYF. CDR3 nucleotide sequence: TGTGCCAGCTCACGAACAGGGGGCCCCGAGACCCAGTACTTC.

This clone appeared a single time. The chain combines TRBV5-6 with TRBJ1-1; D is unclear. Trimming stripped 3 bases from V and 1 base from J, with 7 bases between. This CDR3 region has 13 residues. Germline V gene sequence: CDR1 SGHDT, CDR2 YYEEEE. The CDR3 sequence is CASSYTWNTEAFF. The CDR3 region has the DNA TGTGCCAGCAGCTACACGTGGAACACTGAAGCTTTCTTT.

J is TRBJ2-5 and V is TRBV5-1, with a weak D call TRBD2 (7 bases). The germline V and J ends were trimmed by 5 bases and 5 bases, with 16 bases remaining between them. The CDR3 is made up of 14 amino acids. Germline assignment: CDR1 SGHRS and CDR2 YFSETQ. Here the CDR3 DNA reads TGCGCCAGCAGACGGGACACCGGGGGGGAGACCCAGTACTTC. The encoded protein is CASRRDTGGETQYF.

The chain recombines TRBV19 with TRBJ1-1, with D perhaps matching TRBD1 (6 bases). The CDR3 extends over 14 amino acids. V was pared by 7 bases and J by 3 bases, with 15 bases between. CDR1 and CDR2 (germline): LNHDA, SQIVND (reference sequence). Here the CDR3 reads CASNGGLAYTEAFF. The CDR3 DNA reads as TGTGCCAGTAACGGGGGGCTGGCGTACACTGAAGCTTTCTTT.

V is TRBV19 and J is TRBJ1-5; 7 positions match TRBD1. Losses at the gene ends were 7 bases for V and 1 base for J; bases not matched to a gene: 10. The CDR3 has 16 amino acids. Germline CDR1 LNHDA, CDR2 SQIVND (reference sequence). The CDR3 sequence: CASTYLPGQSNQPQHF. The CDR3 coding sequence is TGTGCCAGTACCTATCTGCCGGGACAGAGCAATCAGCCCCAGCATTTT.

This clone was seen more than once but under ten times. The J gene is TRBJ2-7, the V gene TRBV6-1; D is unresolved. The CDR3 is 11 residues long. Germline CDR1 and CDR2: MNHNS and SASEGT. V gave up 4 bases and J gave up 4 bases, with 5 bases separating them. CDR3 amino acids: CASSGGYEQYF. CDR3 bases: TGTGCCAGCAGTGGGGGTTACGAGCAGTACTTC.

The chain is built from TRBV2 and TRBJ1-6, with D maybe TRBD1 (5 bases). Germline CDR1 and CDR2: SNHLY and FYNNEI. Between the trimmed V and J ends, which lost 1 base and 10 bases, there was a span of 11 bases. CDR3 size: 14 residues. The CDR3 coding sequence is TGTGCCAGCAGTGAAGGTCAGGGAAGCTCACCCCTCCACTTT. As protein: CASSEGQGSSPLHF.

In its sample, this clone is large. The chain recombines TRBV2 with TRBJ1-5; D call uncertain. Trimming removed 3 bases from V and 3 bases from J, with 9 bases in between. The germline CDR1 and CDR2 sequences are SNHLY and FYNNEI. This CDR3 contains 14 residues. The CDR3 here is CASSDPGYNQPQHF. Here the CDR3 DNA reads TGTGCCAGCAGTGACCCGGGGTACAATCAGCCCCAGCATTTT.

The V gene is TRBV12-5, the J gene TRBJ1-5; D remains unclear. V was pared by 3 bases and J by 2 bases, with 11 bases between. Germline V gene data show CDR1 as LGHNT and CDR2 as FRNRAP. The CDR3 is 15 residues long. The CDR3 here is CASGFIGEGNQPQHF. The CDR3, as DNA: TGTGCTAGTGGTTTTATTGGGGAGGGCAATCAGCCCCAGCATTTT.

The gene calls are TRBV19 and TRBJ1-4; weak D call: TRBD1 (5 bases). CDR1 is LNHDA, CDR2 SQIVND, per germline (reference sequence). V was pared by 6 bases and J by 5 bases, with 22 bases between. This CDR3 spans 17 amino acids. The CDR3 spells CASSFDESGTENEKLFF. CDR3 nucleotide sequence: TGTGCCAGTAGCTTTGACGAGTCCGGGACGGAGAATGAAAAACTGTTTTTT.

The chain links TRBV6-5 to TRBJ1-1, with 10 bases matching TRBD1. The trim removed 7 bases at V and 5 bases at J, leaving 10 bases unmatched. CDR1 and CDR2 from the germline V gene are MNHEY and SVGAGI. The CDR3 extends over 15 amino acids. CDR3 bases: TGTGCCAGCATTCCGGACAGGGGGGTAGGGACTGAAGCTTTCTTT. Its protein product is CASIPDRGVGTEAFF.

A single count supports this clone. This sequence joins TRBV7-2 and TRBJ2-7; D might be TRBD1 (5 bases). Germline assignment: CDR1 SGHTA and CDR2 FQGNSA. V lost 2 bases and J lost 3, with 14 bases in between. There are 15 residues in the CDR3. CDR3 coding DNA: TGTGCCAGCAGCTTAAGAATCTCAGGGTTCTACGAGCAGTACTTC. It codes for CASSLRISGFYEQYF.

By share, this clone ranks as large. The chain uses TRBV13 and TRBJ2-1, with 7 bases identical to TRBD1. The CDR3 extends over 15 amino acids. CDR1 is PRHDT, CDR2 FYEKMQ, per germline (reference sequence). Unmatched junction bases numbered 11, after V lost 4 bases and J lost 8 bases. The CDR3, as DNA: TGTGCCAGCAGCTACGGACAGGCCTCGGGCTATGAGCAGTTCTTC. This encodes CASSYGQASGYEQFF.

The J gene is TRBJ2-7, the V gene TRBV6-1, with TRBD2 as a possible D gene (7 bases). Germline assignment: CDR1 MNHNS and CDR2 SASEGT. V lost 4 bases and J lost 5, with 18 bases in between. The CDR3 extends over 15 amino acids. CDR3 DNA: TGTGCCAGCAGTGGGGCAGGGGCGGGGGAGGACGAGCAGTACTTC. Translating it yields CASSGAGAGEDEQYF.

The CDR3 nucleotides read TGCGCCAGCAGAAAACAGGGGACCGACTACAATGAGCAGTTCTTC. It yields the protein CASRKQGTDYNEQFF. V is TRBV5-1 and J is TRBJ2-1; 7 nucleotides align to TRBD1. CDR3 length: 15 amino acids. V shed 5 bases and J 3 bases; nucleotides not matched to a gene: 8. Per the germline V gene, CDR1 is SGHRS and CDR2 is YFSETQ. The whole variable domain, remainder taken from reference TRBV5-1 and TRBJ2-1, is KAGVTQTPRYLIKTRGQQVTLSCSPISGHRSVSWYQQTPGQGLQFLFEYFSETQRNKGNFPGRFSGRQFSNSRSEMNVSTLELGDSALYLCASRKQGTDYNEQFFGPGTRLTVL.

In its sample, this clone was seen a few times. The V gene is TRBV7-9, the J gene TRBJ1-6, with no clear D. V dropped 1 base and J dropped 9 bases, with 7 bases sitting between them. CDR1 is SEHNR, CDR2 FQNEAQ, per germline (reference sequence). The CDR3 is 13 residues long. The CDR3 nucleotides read TGTGCCAGCAGCTTAGAAGTCAGTTCACCCCTCCACTTT. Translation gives CASSLEVSSPLHF.